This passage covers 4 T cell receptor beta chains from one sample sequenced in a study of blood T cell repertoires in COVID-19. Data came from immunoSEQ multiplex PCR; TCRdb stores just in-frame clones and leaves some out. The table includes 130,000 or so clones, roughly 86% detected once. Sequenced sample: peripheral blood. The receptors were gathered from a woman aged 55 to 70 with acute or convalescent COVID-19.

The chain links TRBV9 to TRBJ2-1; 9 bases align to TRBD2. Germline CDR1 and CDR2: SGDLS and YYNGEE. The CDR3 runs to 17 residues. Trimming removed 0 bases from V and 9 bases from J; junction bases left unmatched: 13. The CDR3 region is CASSVDVRAGGPVEQFF. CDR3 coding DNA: TGTGCCAGCAGCGTAGATGTAAGGGCGGGGGGGCCGGTTGAGCAGTTCTTC. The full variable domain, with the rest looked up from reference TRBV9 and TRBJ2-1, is DSGVTQTPKHLITATGQRVTLRCSPRSGDLSVYWYQQSLDQGLQFLIQYYNGEERAKGNILERFSAQQFPDLHSELNLSSLELGDSALYFCASSVDVRAGGPVEQFFGPGTRLTVL.

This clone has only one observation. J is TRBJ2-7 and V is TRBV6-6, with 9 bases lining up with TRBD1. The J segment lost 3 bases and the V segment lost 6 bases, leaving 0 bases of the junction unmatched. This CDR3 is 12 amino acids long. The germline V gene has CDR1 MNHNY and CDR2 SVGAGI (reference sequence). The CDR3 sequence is CASRTGGYEQYF. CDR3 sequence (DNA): TGTGCCAGCAGGACAGGGGGCTACGAGCAGTACTTC.

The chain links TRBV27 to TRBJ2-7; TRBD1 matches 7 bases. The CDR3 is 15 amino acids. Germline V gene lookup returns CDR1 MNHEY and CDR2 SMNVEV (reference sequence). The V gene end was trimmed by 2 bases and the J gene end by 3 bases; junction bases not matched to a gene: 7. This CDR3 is CASSLRSGGLYEQYF. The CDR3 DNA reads TGTGCCAGCAGTTTAAGGTCAGGGGGTCTCTACGAGCAGTACTTC.

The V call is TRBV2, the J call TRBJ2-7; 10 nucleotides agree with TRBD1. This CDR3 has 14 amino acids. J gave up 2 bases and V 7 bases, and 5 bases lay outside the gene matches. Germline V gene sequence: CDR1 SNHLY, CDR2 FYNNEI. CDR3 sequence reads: CASNPGTGAYEQYF. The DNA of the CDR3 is TGTGCCAGCAATCCAGGGACAGGGGCCTACGAGCAGTACTTC.